This T cell receptor beta chain derives from a study of read filtering for tumor transcriptome and immune sequencing. Study overall: Transcriptome libraries were built from DNase-treated RNA. Whole-study findings and limits: RNA-seq captured clonotypes less deeply and reliably than IR-seq. Single-read clonotypes: 80% to 90% of IR-seq clonotypes (about 3.5% of reads), about 75% of RNA-seq clonotypes (approximately 45% of reads).

This clonotype was seen repeatedly, ten times or more. What it binds is unknown. The library was built from roughly 400 ng RNA with molecular barcoded adaptors for alpha/delta and beta/gamma chains. TCRdb processed the reads anew with MiXCR; each CDR3 protein has one entry. The table has roughly 130,000 distinct CDR3 sequences, over 10% seen once. Trimming removed 0 bases from V and 0 bases from J, with 8 bases in between. Germline V CDR1 and CDR2: MNHEY, SVGAGI. The CDR3 is made up of 15 amino acids. Sequenced: a population of CD138-negative cells sorted from bone marrow. V gene TRBV6-5 combines with J gene TRBJ1-2; D gene ambiguous. The source is a donor at least 40 years old with multiple myeloma. Written as DNA, the CDR3 is TGTGCCAGCAGTTACTCGAGGTTAGCTAACTATGGCTACACCTTC. It codes for CASSYSRLANYGYTF.